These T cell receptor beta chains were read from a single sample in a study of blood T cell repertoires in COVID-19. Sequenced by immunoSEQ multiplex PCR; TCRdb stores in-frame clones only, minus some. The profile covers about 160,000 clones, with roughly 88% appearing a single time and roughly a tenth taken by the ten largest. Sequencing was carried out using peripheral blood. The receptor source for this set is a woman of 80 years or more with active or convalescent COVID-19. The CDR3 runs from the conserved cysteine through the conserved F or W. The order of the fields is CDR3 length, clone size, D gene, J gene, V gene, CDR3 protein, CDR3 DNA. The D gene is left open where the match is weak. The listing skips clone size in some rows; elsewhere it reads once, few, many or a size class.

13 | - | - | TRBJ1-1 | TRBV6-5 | CASSNTLNTEAFF | TGTGCCAGCAGTAACACCCTGAACACTGAAGCTTTCTTT
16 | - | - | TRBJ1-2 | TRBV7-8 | CASSPPEAWEGYGYTF | TGTGCCAGCAGCCCCCCGGAGGCCTGGGAGGGCTATGGCTACACCTTC
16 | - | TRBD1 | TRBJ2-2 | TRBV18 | CASSPQGQVFTGELFF | TGTGCCAGCTCACCTCAGGGACAGGTCTTCACCGGGGAGCTGTTTTTT
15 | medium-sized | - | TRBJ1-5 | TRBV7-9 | CASSLRTASNQPQHF | TGTGCCAGCAGCCTGAGGACAGCTAGCAATCAGCCCCAGCATTTT
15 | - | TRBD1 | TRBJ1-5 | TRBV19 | CASTSGQNSNQPQHF | TGTGCCAGTACCTCGGGACAGAATAGCAATCAGCCCCAGCATTTT
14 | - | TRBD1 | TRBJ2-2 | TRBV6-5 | CASRRQGDTGELFF | TGTGCCAGCAGAAGACAGGGCGACACCGGGGAGCTGTTTTTT
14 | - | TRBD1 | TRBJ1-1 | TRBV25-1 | CASTQTGARAGAFF | TGTGCCAGCACCCAGACAGGGGCCCGGGCAGGGGCTTTCTTT
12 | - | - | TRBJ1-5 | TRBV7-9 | CASSSDSQPQHF | TGTGCCAGCAGCTCGGACAGTCAGCCCCAGCATTTT
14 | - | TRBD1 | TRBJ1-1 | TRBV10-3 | CAISEGGMNTEAFF | TGTGCCATCAGTGAAGGGGGCATGAACACTGAAGCTTTCTTT
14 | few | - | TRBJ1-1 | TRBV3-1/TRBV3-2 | CASSQGGVNTEAFF | TGTGCCAGCAGCCAAGGGGGAGTGAACACTGAAGCTTTCTTT
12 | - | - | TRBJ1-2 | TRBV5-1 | CASSSDSYGYTF | TGCGCCAGCAGTTCTGACTCCTATGGCTACACCTTC
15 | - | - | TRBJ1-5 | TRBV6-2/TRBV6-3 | CASSYGGSGNQPQHF | TGTGCCAGCAGTTACGGCGGGTCCGGCAATCAGCCCCAGCATTTT
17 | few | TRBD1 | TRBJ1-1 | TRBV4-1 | CASSQPTDRAFNTEAFF | TGCGCCAGCAGCCAACCAACGGACAGGGCCTTTAACACTGAAGCTTTCTTT
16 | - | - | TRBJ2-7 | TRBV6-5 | CASSYSIPDSPYEQYF | TGTGCCAGCAGTTACTCGATTCCGGACAGCCCCTACGAGCAGTACTTC
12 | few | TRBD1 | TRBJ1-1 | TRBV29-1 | CSVQGGRTEAFF | TGCAGCGTCCAGGGGGGACGCACTGAAGCTTTCTTT
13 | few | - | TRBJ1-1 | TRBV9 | CASSGLVNTEAFF | TGTGCCAGCAGCGGGCTCGTGAACACTGAAGCTTTCTTT
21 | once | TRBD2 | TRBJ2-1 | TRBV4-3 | CASSQDYGGGGTWSSYNEQFF | TGCGCCAGCAGCCAAGATTACGGCGGGGGAGGTACCTGGAGCTCCTACAATGAGCAGTTCTTC
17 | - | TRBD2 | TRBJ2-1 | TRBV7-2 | CASSLAWGGGARNEQFF | TGTGCCAGCAGCTTAGCCTGGGGCGGGGGGGCCAGGAATGAGCAGTTCTTC
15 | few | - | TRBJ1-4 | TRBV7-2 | CASSQWSGLNEKLFF | TGTGCCAGCAGCCAATGGTCAGGGTTAAATGAAAAACTGTTTTTT
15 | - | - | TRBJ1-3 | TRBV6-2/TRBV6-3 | CASSSTRLTGNTIYF | TGTGCCAGCAGCTCGACAAGATTAACCGGAAACACCATATATTTT
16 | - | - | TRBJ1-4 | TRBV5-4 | CASSFRSARGGEKLFF | TGTGCCAGCAGCTTTCGCTCGGCAAGGGGGGGTGAAAAACTGTTTTTT
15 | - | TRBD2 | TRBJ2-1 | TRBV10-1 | CASSDGTSGHNEQFF | TGCGCCAGCAGTGACGGGACTAGCGGTCACAATGAGCAGTTCTTC
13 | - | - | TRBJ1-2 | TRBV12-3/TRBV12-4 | CASSLINRDGYTF | TGTGCCAGCAGCTTGATTAACAGGGATGGCTACACCTTC
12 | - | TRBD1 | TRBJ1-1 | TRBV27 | CASSSYPGGAFF | TGTGCCAGCAGTTCATATCCAGGGGGAGCTTTCTTT
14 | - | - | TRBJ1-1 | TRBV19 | CASMAGMRNTEAFF | TGTGCCAGTATGGCAGGGATGAGGAACACTGAAGCTTTCTTT
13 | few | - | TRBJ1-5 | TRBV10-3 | CAISESQGQPQHF | TGTGCCATCAGTGAATCACAGGGTCAGCCCCAGCATTTT
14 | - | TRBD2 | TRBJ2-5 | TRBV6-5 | CASRPTSGQETQYF | TGTGCCAGCAGGCCCACTAGCGGCCAAGAGACCCAGTACTTC
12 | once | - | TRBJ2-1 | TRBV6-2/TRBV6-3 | CASSYPSNEQFF | TGTGCCAGCAGTTACCCCTCCAATGAGCAGTTCTTC
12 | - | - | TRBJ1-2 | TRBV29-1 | CSVDRGAVSYTF | TGCAGCGTTGACCGGGGGGCTGTTAGCTACACCTTC
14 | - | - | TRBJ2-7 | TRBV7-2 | CASSPPADIYEQYF | TGTGCCAGCAGCCCTCCCGCGGACATCTACGAGCAGTACTTC
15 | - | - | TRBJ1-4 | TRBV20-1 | CSAGGGRGPNEKLFF | TGCAGTGCTGGTGGAGGGAGGGGACCTAATGAAAAACTGTTTTTT
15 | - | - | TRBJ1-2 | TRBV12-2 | CASRLAHRACYGYTF | TGTGCAAGTCGCTTAGCCCACAGGGCCTGCTATGGCTACACCTTC